Here is one T cell receptor beta chain with its context. This sample was included in a study of blood T cell repertoires in COVID-19. The CDR3 totals 14 residues. Trimming left V 4 bases short and J 7 bases short, with 14 bases between. Germline CDR1 SGHRS, CDR2 YFSETQ. Per the original data handling: Researchers report that nucleated cell counts were estimated from reference gene primer amplification. The assay was immunoSEQ multiplex PCR, and TCRdb's table has in-frame clones only and misses some. The V and J calls and clone size come from that table; D and trimming were worked out from the DNA. The top ten clones hold 16% of a sample with roughly 90,000 clones, 75% to 90% of them seen once.

Sequencing used peripheral blood. This receptor was obtained from a woman of 80 years or more with active or convalescent COVID-19. The chain joins TRBV5-1 to TRBJ1-4, with D possibly matching TRBD1 (5 bases). CDR3: CASSMGGAGEKLFF. In DNA, the CDR3 is TGCGCCAGCAGCATGGGGGGAGCGGGTGAAAAACTGTTTTTT.